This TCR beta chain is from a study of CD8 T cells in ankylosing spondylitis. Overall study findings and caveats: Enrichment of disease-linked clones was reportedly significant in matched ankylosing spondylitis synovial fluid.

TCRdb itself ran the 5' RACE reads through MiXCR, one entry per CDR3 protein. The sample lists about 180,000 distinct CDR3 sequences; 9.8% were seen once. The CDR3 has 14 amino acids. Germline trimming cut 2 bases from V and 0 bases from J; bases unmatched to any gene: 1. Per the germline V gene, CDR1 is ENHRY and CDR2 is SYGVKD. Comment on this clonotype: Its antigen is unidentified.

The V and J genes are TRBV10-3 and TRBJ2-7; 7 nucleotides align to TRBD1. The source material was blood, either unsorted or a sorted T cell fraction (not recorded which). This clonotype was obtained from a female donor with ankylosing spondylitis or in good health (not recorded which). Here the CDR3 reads CAISERDSSYEQYF. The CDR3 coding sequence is TGTGCCATCAGTGAGCGGGACAGCTCCTACGAGCAGTACTTC.